The 23 T cell receptor beta chains below come from one sample, sequenced in a study of blood T cell repertoires in COVID-19. Only in-frame clones appear in the TCRdb table, and some are missing; sequencing was by immunoSEQ multiplex PCR. In the table there are approximately 290,000 clones, roughly 80% of which are singletons. The sequenced sample was peripheral blood. All receptors come from a person aged 70 to 80 with COVID-19, enrolled during active disease.

The chain links TRBV5-1 to TRBJ1-1; 7 bases are a match to TRBD1. Germline lookup yields CDR1 SGHRS and CDR2 YFSETQ. The length of the CDR3 is 17 residues. Unmatched junction bases numbered 15, after V lost 1 base and J lost 6 bases. CDR3 residues: CASSLRAGNRGLSEAFF. Written as DNA, the CDR3 is TGCGCCAGCAGCTTGAGGGCGGGTAACAGGGGTTTATCTGAAGCTTTCTTT.

The genes are TRBV5-1 and TRBJ2-5; D perhaps matches TRBD2 (5 bases). Per the germline V gene, CDR1 is SGHRS and CDR2 is YFSETQ. V lost 2 bases to trimming and J lost 3 bases, with 29 bases between them. CDR3 length: 20 residues. CDR3 coding DNA: TGCGCCAGCAGCTTCCACAAAGACCGCATTTTGGAGCGGCACGAAGAGACCCAGTACTTC. Amino acids: CASSFHKDRILERHEETQYF.

V is TRBV6-6 and J is TRBJ2-7; the match to TRBD2 covers 8 bases. J lost 4 bases, V lost 0 bases, and 8 bases had no gene match. The CDR3 is 16 residues long. Germline loops: CDR1 MNHNY, CDR2 SVGAGI (reference sequence). For the CDR3, the DNA is TGTGCCAGCAGTTACTCGGGGTCCGCTAGCGGGTACGAGCAGTACTTC. Encoded protein: CASSYSGSASGYEQYF.

The genes are TRBV6-2 or TRBV6-3 and TRBJ2-5; 9 positions match TRBD2. V lost 5 bases, J lost 5 bases, and 27 bases stayed unmatched. CDR1 and CDR2 from the germline V gene are MNHEY and SVGEGT. This CDR3 contains 21 residues. CDR3 loop: CASSTPPSPILAGRTGETQYF. The CDR3 nucleotides read TGTGCCAGCAGTACACCACCATCGCCAATCCTAGCGGGACGGACCGGGGAGACCCAGTACTTC.

The chain carries TRBV5-4 and TRBJ2-5; 11 bases map to TRBD2. Looked up from germline, CDR1 is SGHNT and CDR2 is YYREEE (reference sequence). The junction had 4 bases not matched to a gene; V was cut back by 4 bases and J by 2 bases. This CDR3 is 15 amino acids long. The CDR3 reads CASSMGLAVQETQYF. CDR3 nucleotide sequence: TGTGCCAGCAGCATGGGACTAGCGGTTCAAGAGACCCAGTACTTC. The whole variable domain, remainder taken from reference TRBV5-4 and TRBJ2-5, is ETGVTQSPTHLIKTRGQQVTLRCSSQSGHNTVSWYQQALGQGPQFIFQYYREEENGRGNFPPRFSGLQFPNYSSELNVNALELDDSALYLCASSMGLAVQETQYFGPGTRLLVL.

In its sample, this clone was seen once. This chain connects TRBV5-1 to TRBJ2-5, with a tentative D call TRBD2 (6 bases). The germline V gene encodes CDR1 SGHRS and CDR2 YFSETQ. Trimming pared 0 bases from V and 2 bases from J, leaving 11 bases between. The CDR3 covers 15 residues. The CDR3 nucleotides are TGCGCCAGCAGCTTGGATGGGAGGACTCAAGAGACCCAGTACTTC. It specifies CASSLDGRTQETQYF.

This rearrangement joins TRBV6-2 or TRBV6-3 to TRBJ1-2; D not resolved. Looked up from germline, CDR1 is MNHEY and CDR2 is SVGEGT. The CDR3 runs 14 residues. Trimming cost V 4 bases and J 4 bases, with 13 bases left between them. In DNA, the CDR3 is TGTGCCAGCAGTTCGACCGGAAGGAGCTATGGCTACACCTTC. Translation: CASSSTGRSYGYTF.

This clone was observed a single time. The chain employs TRBV7-8 and TRBJ2-3; 14 bases are a match to TRBD2. The CDR3 runs 18 residues. Trimming cost V 3 bases and J 3 bases; bases outside gene matches: 8. CDR1 is SGHVS and CDR2 is FQNEAQ in the germline V gene. CDR3 amino acids: CASSLGLAGVGITDTQYF. CDR3 in DNA: TGTGCCAGCAGCTTGGGACTAGCGGGAGTCGGTATAACAGATACGCAGTATTTT.

The chain is built from TRBV7-9 and TRBJ2-5, with D tentatively TRBD2 (5 bases). This CDR3 has 12 residues. Germline values: CDR1 SEHNR, CDR2 FQNEAQ (reference sequence). The V end lost 1 base, the J end lost 7 bases, and 7 bases lay between the germline ends. CDR3 amino acids: CASSLVDWTQYF. The CDR3 region has the DNA TGTGCCAGCAGCTTAGTGGACTGGACCCAGTACTTC.

The CDR3 loop is CASSLRTGDYEQYF. The CDR3 nucleotides are TGTGCCAGCAGTTTACGGACAGGGGACTACGAGCAGTACTTC. The J gene is TRBJ2-7, the V gene TRBV28; 9 nucleotides line up with TRBD1. The V gene end was trimmed by 2 bases and the J gene end by 3 bases; junction bases not matched to a gene: 2. The CDR3 runs 14 residues. Germline V lookup: CDR1 MDHEN, CDR2 SYDVKM. The variable domain in full, completed from reference TRBV28 and TRBJ2-7, reads DVKVTQSSRYLVKRTGEKVFLECVQDMDHENMFWYRQDPGLGLRLIYFSYDVKMKEKGDIPEGYSVSREKKERFSLILESASTNQTSMYLCASSLRTGDYEQYFGPGTRLTVT.

This clone was seen more than once but under ten times. This chain joins TRBV11-2 and TRBJ1-2, with D unclear. V gave up 5 bases and J gave up 3 bases, with 10 bases separating them. The CDR3 covers 13 residues. Germline V gene data show CDR1 as SGHAT and CDR2 as FQNNGV. The CDR3 nucleotides are TGTGCCAGCAGCCCGGAGCTGTACTATGGCTACACCTTC. As protein: CASSPELYYGYTF.

The rearrangement uses TRBV9 and TRBJ1-4; 9 bases are a match to TRBD1. Germline CDR1 reads SGDLS; CDR2 reads YYNGEE. The CDR3 is 14 amino acids. The V segment lost 2 bases and the J segment 8 bases; nucleotides outside the gene matches: 4. The CDR3 nucleotides read TGTGCCAGCAGCGTCGGGACAGGGTTAGAAAAACTGTTTTTT. Translating gives CASSVGTGLEKLFF.

The V and J genes are TRBV6-5 and TRBJ1-5, with a possible D match to TRBD1 (6 bases). The germline CDR1 and CDR2 sequences are MNHEY and SVGAGI. This CDR3 is built from 15 residues. V lost 7 bases, J lost 4 bases, and 17 bases lay in between. The CDR3 here is CASTLLDSSNQPQHF. The CDR3 nucleotides read TGTGCCAGCACCCTCCTGGACAGTTCGAATCAGCCCCAGCATTTT.

This clone has only one observation. The genes are TRBV30 and TRBJ1-2; D remains ambiguous. V gave up 3 bases and J gave up 8 bases, with 16 bases separating them. The CDR3 contains 13 residues. Germline values: CDR1 GTSNPN, CDR2 SVGIG (reference sequence). CDR3 coding DNA: TGTGCCTGGAGAGGGAAGACCCCGGGGGGCTACACCTTC. The encoded protein is CAWRGKTPGGYTF.

V usage is TRBV4-2 and J usage is TRBJ2-4; 9 bases are shared with TRBD2. Germline V gene sequence: CDR1 LGHNA, CDR2 YNFKEQ. The V gene end was trimmed by 0 bases and the J gene end by 7 bases; junction bases not matched to a gene: 7. The CDR3 has 16 amino acids. CDR3 in DNA: TGTGCCAGCAGCCAAGAAGCCCTTAGCGGGAGTAACATTCAGTACTTC. It codes for CASSQEALSGSNIQYF.

The sample holds one count of this clone. The chain combines TRBV2 with TRBJ1-5, with D maybe TRBD1 (6 bases). CDR3 size: 15 residues. The V gene lost 3 bases and the J gene lost 0 bases, with 9 bases spanning the gap. Germline V lookup: CDR1 SNHLY, CDR2 FYNNEI. The CDR3 nucleotides are TGTGCCAGCAGTGAGGACAGCTATAGCAATCAGCCCCAGCATTTT. It codes for CASSEDSYSNQPQHF. The full variable domain, in which reference TRBV2 and TRBJ1-5 provide the parts outside the CDR3, is EPEVTQTPSHQVTQMGQEVILRCVPISNHLYFYWYRQILGQKVEFLVSFYNNEISEKSEIFDDQFSVERPDGSNFTLKIRSTKLEDSAMYFCASSEDSYSNQPQHFGDGTRLSIL.

The J gene is TRBJ2-1, the V gene TRBV7-9; 9 positions match TRBD1. The CDR3 is made up of 16 amino acids. Trimming at V came to 4 bases and at J to 5 bases, leaving 9 bases not matched to a gene. Germline CDR1 reads SEHNR; CDR2 reads FQNEAQ (reference sequence). CDR3 region: CASSSGQGFKDNEQFF. As DNA, the CDR3 is TGTGCCAGCAGCTCGGGACAGGGATTCAAGGACAATGAGCAGTTCTTC.

This clone was seen a handful of times. The chain is built from TRBV7-3 and TRBJ2-7, with D possibly matching TRBD2 (6 bases). The germline V gene has CDR1 SGHTA and CDR2 FQGTGA. The CDR3 runs to 13 residues. The ends were cut back, 5 bases at V and 6 bases at J, with 14 bases in the middle. CDR3 sequence (DNA): TGTGCCAGCAGCGGCGGGGTTTCGGGCGAGCAGTACTTC. Translating gives CASSGGVSGEQYF. The variable domain in full, with the rest retrieved from reference TRBV7-3 and TRBJ2-7, is GAGVSQTPSNKVTEKGKYVELRCDPISGHTALYWYRQSLGQGPEFLIYFQGTGAADDSGLPNDRFFAVRPEGSVSTLKIQRTERGDSAVYLCASSGGVSGEQYFGPGTRLTVT.

V usage is TRBV6-6 and J usage is TRBJ2-1; no clear D. This CDR3 spans 12 amino acids. The ends were cut back, 4 bases at V and 7 bases at J, with 8 bases in the middle. Germline CDR1 MNHNY, CDR2 SVGAGI (reference sequence). The chain's CDR3 is CASSWLGNEQFF. DNA for the CDR3: TGTGCCAGCAGTTGGCTAGGAAATGAGCAGTTCTTC.

This sequence joins TRBV28 and TRBJ1-3; 12 bases are shared with TRBD1. V was pared by 8 bases and J by 2 bases, with 4 bases of the junction left unmatched. CDR1 and CDR2 (germline): MDHEN, SYDVKM. CDR3 length: 15 amino acids. The CDR3 spells CASGDRGRPGNTIYF. CDR3 in DNA: TGTGCCAGCGGGGACAGGGGGCGCCCTGGAAACACCATATATTTT. Drawing the rest from reference TRBV28 and TRBJ1-3, the complete variable domain is DVKVTQSSRYLVKRTGEKVFLECVQDMDHENMFWYRQDPGLGLRLIYFSYDVKMKEKGDIPEGYSVSREKKERFSLILESASTNQTSMYLCASGDRGRPGNTIYFGEGSWLTVV.

This sequence joins TRBV2 and TRBJ2-2; D uncertain. Germline CDR1 and CDR2: SNHLY and FYNNEI. The CDR3 runs 13 residues. V lost 6 bases and J lost 5, with 10 bases in between. The CDR3 region has the DNA TGTGCCAGCAGACTTTCCTCTACCGGGGAGCTGTTTTTT. Its protein is CASRLSSTGELFF.

V usage is TRBV28 and J usage is TRBJ1-2; D gene unclear. Looked up from germline, CDR1 is MDHEN and CDR2 is SYDVKM. The CDR3 length is 15 residues. The V and J ends lost 7 bases and 0 bases respectively, with 15 bases between them. The CDR3 DNA follows: TGTGCCAGCACCCCCGCTGGGCAAGCTAACTATGGCTACACCTTC. This encodes CASTPAGQANYGYTF.

The gene calls are TRBV24-1 and TRBJ2-3, with 9 bases matching TRBD2. The CDR3 sequence is 17 residues long. The V and J ends lost 7 bases and 2 bases, in that order; junction bases with no gene match: 12. CDR1 and CDR2 from the germline V gene are KGHDR and SFDVKD. The CDR3 nucleotides read TGTGCCACCAGGGGGACTGGGACTAGCAGCGTCACAGATACGCAGTATTTT. As protein: CATRGTGTSSVTDTQYF.